Listed below are T cell receptor beta chains from one sample, sequenced in a study of monozygotic twins with inflammatory bowel disease. TCRdb reanalyzed the 5' RACE reads, giving one entry per CDR3 protein sequence and no DNA. The table for this sample gives approximately 150,000 distinct CDR3 sequences. The sequenced material came from blood. The receptor set was obtained from a human donor with ulcerative colitis or Crohn's disease, or a healthy co-twin of an affected twin (not recorded which). Each CDR3 is given with its conserved first and last residue.

j_call | v_call | cdr3_length | cdr3_aa
TRBJ1-1 | TRBV4-2 | 15 | CASSQAGMTNTEAFF
TRBJ2-3 | TRBV20-1 | 16 | CSARRSGAKPNYTQYF
TRBJ2-3 | TRBV20-1 | 14 | CSAAQADLTDTQYF
TRBJ2-5 | TRBV7-2 | 14 | CASMLAGVRETQYF
TRBJ1-1 | TRBV5-5 | 15 | CASSLVERMNTEAFF
TRBJ1-1 | TRBV3-1 | 14 | CASNRRQGGTEAFF
TRBJ2-3 | TRBV7-3 | 15 | CASSLIAGVKDTQYF
TRBJ2-5 | TRBV11-2 | 17 | CASSSWAGTGWKETQYF
TRBJ2-5 | TRBV20-1 | 13 | CSVFEREQETQYF
TRBJ1-6 | TRBV27 | 14 | CATSGGPSRSPLHF
TRBJ1-4 | TRBV7-2 | 16 | CASSLVSTAGNEKLFF
TRBJ2-3 | TRBV5-1 | 16 | CASSLAPAGGTDTQYF
TRBJ2-7 | TRBV6-1 | 14 | CASSPVGGGYEQYF
TRBJ1-1 | TRBV14 | 14 | CASSLGQANTEAFF
TRBJ2-7 | TRBV20-1 | 13 | CSARDGGSGEQYF
TRBJ1-6 | TRBV5-4 | 15 | CASSRRTGAHSPLHF
TRBJ1-4 | TRBV5-1 | 14 | CASSLEPANEKLFF
TRBJ2-7 | TRBV18 | 17 | CASSPPNLGQISYEQYF
TRBJ1-5 | TRBV20-1 | 13 | CSARDTGNQPQHF
TRBJ2-2 | TRBV30 | 14 | CAWKGREDTGELFF
TRBJ2-7 | TRBV5-4 | 16 | CASSRDLRASTYEQYF
TRBJ2-7 | TRBV20-1 | 13 | CSARQPPTYEQYF
TRBJ1-3 | TRBV20-1 | 14 | CSARSGTALNTIYF
TRBJ2-5 | TRBV12-3/TRBV12-4 | 16 | CASSLDGTRGQETQYF
TRBJ2-2 | TRBV24-1 | 14 | CATHGTLNTGEQFF
TRBJ2-7 | TRBV20-1 | 15 | CSASGTGTASYEQYF
TRBJ2-7 | TRBV27 | 13 | CASSSGISFEQYF
TRBJ2-7 | TRBV5-1 | 15 | CASSLDTLLVGEQYF
TRBJ1-2 | TRBV19 | 15 | CASSTRDRAIYGYTF
TRBJ2-7 | TRBV20-1 | 13 | CSARGTGRYEQYF
TRBJ1-4 | TRBV4-3 | 16 | CASSQDFRQTNEKLFF
TRBJ2-1 | TRBV19 | 14 | CATGSSGTYNEQFF
TRBJ2-6 | TRBV12-3/TRBV12-4 | 16 | CASSPRRFSGANVLTF
TRBJ2-3 | TRBV7-2 | 12 | CASSLVAFTQYF
TRBJ2-2 | TRBV5-1 | 14 | CASSLVEYTGELFF
TRBJ1-5 | TRBV27 | 13 | CASSYSSNQPQHF
TRBJ2-2 | TRBV7-9 | 16 | CASSLSPGGDTGELFF
TRBJ2-7 | TRBV30 | 14 | CAWSVLGNSYEQYF
TRBJ1-4 | TRBV20-1 | 14 | CSARDRMGNEKLFF
TRBJ2-5 | TRBV9 | 12 | CASSVVGETQYF
TRBJ2-7 | TRBV20-1 | 13 | CSAHPLGLYEQYF
TRBJ2-1 | TRBV7-3 | 16 | CASSQTSGGGFNEQFF
TRBJ1-2 | TRBV30 | 14 | CAWSVGTDSYGYTF
TRBJ2-2 | TRBV6-4 | 20 | CASSNLLGLAGGANTGELFF
TRBJ1-6 | TRBV7-9 | 15 | CASSSGGQGTSPLHF
TRBJ2-2 | TRBV29-1 | 12 | CSVAGFTGELFF
TRBJ2-3 | TRBV7-2 | 17 | CASSLAGRGVSTDTQYF
TRBJ1-4 | TRBV4-1 | 18 | CASSRLPGQASTNEKLFF
TRBJ2-7 | TRBV7-2 | 14 | CASSMHRGPYEQYF
TRBJ1-1 | TRBV12-3/TRBV12-4 | 13 | CASRTVLNTEAFF